These 21 T cell receptor beta chains came from one sample sequenced in a study of CD8 T cells in Susac syndrome. With random hexamers, reverse transcription was performed on roughly 0.5 to 1 ug of RNA. TCRdb processed the immunoSEQ multiplex PCR reads anew with MiXCR; each CDR3 protein has one entry. The data contain 160,000 or so distinct CDR3 sequences, roughly 94% of them singletons. The sequencing input was CD8+ T cells from PBMCs. Receptors were obtained from a human donor with multiple sclerosis.

The J gene is TRBJ1-2, the V gene TRBV27, with D maybe TRBD1 (6 bases). The CDR3 consists of 14 residues. Trimming shortened V by 2 bases and J by 5 bases, and 12 bases separated the two germline ends. Looked up from germline, CDR1 is MNHEY and CDR2 is SMNVEV (reference sequence). The CDR3 DNA follows: TGTGCCAGCAGTTTAGCGGGGGCGAAGTATGGCTACACCTTC. It encodes CASSLAGAKYGYTF.

This chain uses TRBV4-1 with TRBJ1-1; D might be TRBD1 (5 bases). The CDR3 has 15 amino acids. The V and J ends lost 1 base and 5 bases respectively, with 14 bases between them. Germline CDR1 reads MGHRA; CDR2 reads YSYEKL. CDR3 bases: TGCGCCAGCAGCCAAGTCCCCCCGGGGACGACTGAAGCTTTCTTT. Translated: CASSQVPPGTTEAFF.

In DNA form, the CDR3 reads TGTGCCAGCAGTCCCAGGCTCTACGAGCAGTACTTC. Its protein product is CASSPRLYEQYF. The genes are TRBV27 and TRBJ2-7, with D unclear. Per the germline V gene, CDR1 is MNHEY and CDR2 is SMNVEV (reference sequence). The V gene lost 5 bases and the J gene lost 3 bases, with 8 bases spanning the gap. The CDR3 contains 12 residues.

The chain recombines TRBV15 with TRBJ2-7; 10 nucleotides align to TRBD1. Looked up from germline, CDR1 is LNHNV and CDR2 is YYDKDF (reference sequence). The length of the CDR3 is 16 residues. Losses at the gene ends were 1 base for V and 3 bases for J; bases not matched to a gene: 6. The CDR3 reads CATSRGSRDRGYEQYF. DNA of the CDR3: TGTGCCACCAGCAGAGGGTCTCGGGACAGGGGCTACGAGCAGTACTTC.

The CDR3 region is CASSWSGDNEQFF. The CDR3 DNA follows: TGTGCCAGCAGCTGGTCCGGGGACAATGAGCAGTTCTTC. The genes are TRBV7-8 and TRBJ2-1; weak D call: TRBD2 (5 bases). The CDR3 contains 13 residues. The germline V gene has CDR1 SGHVS and CDR2 FQNEAQ. Trimming took 4 bases from V and 5 from J, leaving 9 bases between them.

The chain combines TRBV2 with TRBJ2-7; tentatively, D is TRBD1 (6 bases). With 10 bases removed from V and 6 bases from J, the gap between germline ends came to 16 bases. The CDR3 is 12 amino acids. CDR1 is SNHLY and CDR2 is FYNNEI in the germline V gene. CDR3 sequence: CATTLRGTEQYF. The DNA for the CDR3 is TGTGCCACTACCCTCAGGGGTACCGAGCAGTACTTC.

This clonotype was detected a few times. This chain links TRBV20-1 with TRBJ2-5, with 14 bases lining up with TRBD2. This CDR3 has 15 residues. Unmatched junction bases numbered 7, after V lost 5 bases and J lost 5 bases. The germline gives CDR1 DFQATT, CDR2 SNEGSKA (reference sequence). The CDR3 sequence is CSAAPRTSGGETQYF. Here the CDR3 DNA reads TGCAGTGCTGCCCCTAGGACTAGCGGGGGGGAGACCCAGTACTTC.

The chain recombines TRBV7-8 with TRBJ2-7, with 8 nucleotides matching TRBD1. V lost 7 bases and J lost 2; bases outside the gene matches: 1. From germline, CDR1 is SGHVS and CDR2 FQNEAQ. The CDR3 has 12 residues. The CDR3 DNA is TGTGCCAGCACAGGGGGCACCTACGAGCAGTACTTC. Translating gives CASTGGTYEQYF.

This clonotype was counted a few times. The chain is built from TRBV9 and TRBJ2-7; D is perhaps TRBD1 (5 bases). The ends were cut back, 2 bases at V and 4 bases at J, with 13 bases in the middle. The CDR3 has 14 amino acids. Germline loops: CDR1 SGDLS, CDR2 YYNGEE. CDR3: CASSVEGAAYEQYF. The CDR3 nucleotides are TGTGCCAGCAGCGTTGAAGGGGCGGCATACGAGCAGTACTTC.

This chain joins TRBV29-1 and TRBJ1-1, with D perhaps matching TRBD1 (6 bases). V lost 3 bases and J 0 bases, leaving 20 bases between the germline ends. CDR3 length: 17 amino acids. Looked up from germline, CDR1 is SQVTM and CDR2 is ANQGSEA. This CDR3 is CSVEDPSGADMNTEAFF. In nucleotides, the CDR3 is TGCAGCGTTGAGGACCCCTCGGGGGCGGACATGAACACTGAAGCTTTCTTT.

V is TRBV30 and J is TRBJ2-1; D is tentatively TRBD1 or TRBD2 (6 bases each). From germline, CDR1 is GTSNPN and CDR2 SVGIG (reference sequence). The CDR3 loop spans 16 amino acids. Trimming removed 1 base from V and 0 bases from J, with 13 bases in between. This CDR3 reads CAWSGVRDNSYNEQFF. The CDR3 DNA reads as TGTGCCTGGAGTGGGGTGCGGGACAACTCCTACAATGAGCAGTTCTTC.

The V gene is TRBV12-3 or TRBV12-4, the J gene TRBJ1-2, with a weak D call TRBD1 (6 bases). The V and J ends lost 2 bases and 4 bases respectively, with 14 bases between them. This CDR3 comprises 15 residues. The CDR3 protein is CASSLSGQNSYGYTF. CDR3 in DNA: TGTGCCAGCAGTTTAAGCGGACAGAATTCCTATGGCTACACCTTC.

The chain joins TRBV5-1 to TRBJ2-7; 7 bases agree with TRBD1. The J segment lost 0 bases and the V segment lost 4 bases, leaving 10 bases of the junction unmatched. Germline CDR1 SGHRS, CDR2 YFSETQ. The CDR3 has 16 residues. The CDR3 DNA is TGCGCCAGCAGCGACTACAGGGGCTTAAGCTCCTACGAGCAGTACTTC. It codes for CASSDYRGLSSYEQYF.

The chain employs TRBV12-3 or TRBV12-4 and TRBJ2-1; 8 nucleotides line up with TRBD2. The CDR3 is made up of 15 amino acids. J was trimmed by 1 base and V by 6 bases; bases with no gene match: 5. This CDR3 reads CASRMGTRSYNEQFF. For the CDR3, the DNA is TGTGCCAGCAGAATGGGGACTAGGTCCTACAATGAGCAGTTCTTC.

This clonotype came up once. The chain uses TRBV27 and TRBJ2-6; D unclear. Germline V gene sequence: CDR1 MNHEY, CDR2 SMNVEV (reference sequence). The CDR3 loop spans 14 amino acids. V was clipped by 3 bases and J by 0 bases, with 3 bases between them. The CDR3 loop reads CASSFVSGANVLTF. CDR3 coding DNA: TGTGCCAGCAGTTTCGTCTCTGGGGCCAACGTCCTGACTTTC.

The chain couples TRBV7-9 to TRBJ1-1; the D gene is possibly TRBD1 (5 bases). This CDR3 has 12 residues. With 1 base removed from V and 6 bases from J, the gap between germline ends came to 6 bases. The germline V gene has CDR1 SEHNR and CDR2 FQNEAQ (reference sequence). In DNA form, the CDR3 reads TGTGCCAGCAGCTTAGGGGACCCTGAAGCTTTCTTT. Its protein product is CASSLGDPEAFF.

The chain uses TRBV12-3 or TRBV12-4 and TRBJ2-1; D call uncertain. This CDR3 has 12 amino acids. The V end was cut by 5 bases, the J end by 4 bases, with 6 bases between. CDR3 sequence: CASSLLYNEQFF. DNA for the CDR3: TGTGCCAGCAGTCTGCTATACAATGAGCAGTTCTTC.

The V call is TRBV20-1, the J call TRBJ2-7; 9 bases line up with TRBD1. Germline V lookup: CDR1 DFQATT, CDR2 SNEGSKA (reference sequence). The junction had 10 bases not matched to a gene; V was cut back by 3 bases and J by 4 bases. This CDR3 region has 15 residues. This CDR3 reads CSARDTGQGRYEQYF. CDR3 DNA sequence: TGCAGTGCTAGGGACACGGGACAGGGAAGGTACGAGCAGTACTTC.

CDR3 in amino acids: CSVVEGGALHEQYF. CDR3 bases: TGCAGCGTTGTGGAGGGGGGGGCCCTCCACGAGCAGTACTTC. The chain has TRBV29-1 and TRBJ2-7, with a tentative D call TRBD2 (7 bases). The germline V and J ends were trimmed by 4 bases and 5 bases, with 18 bases remaining between them. This CDR3 is 14 amino acids long. Germline CDR1 is SQVTM and CDR2 is ANQGSEA.

The V gene is TRBV12-3 or TRBV12-4, the J gene TRBJ2-5; tentative D call: TRBD2 (5 bases). CDR3 length equals 15 residues. Trimming left V 6 bases short and J 3 bases short, with 17 bases between. The DNA for the CDR3 is TGTGCCAGCAGCCGGACGACCGCGGGTAAAGAGACCCAGTACTTC. The encoded protein is CASSRTTAGKETQYF.

The J gene is TRBJ2-7, the V gene TRBV27, with D perhaps matching TRBD1 (6 bases). The CDR3 length is 14 residues. Trimming shortened V by 5 bases and J by 2 bases, and 13 bases separated the two germline ends. Germline V gene data show CDR1 as MNHEY and CDR2 as SMNVEV (reference sequence). This CDR3 reads CASSPTDRTYEQYF. The CDR3 DNA sequence: TGTGCCAGCAGTCCCACCGACAGGACCTACGAGCAGTACTTC.